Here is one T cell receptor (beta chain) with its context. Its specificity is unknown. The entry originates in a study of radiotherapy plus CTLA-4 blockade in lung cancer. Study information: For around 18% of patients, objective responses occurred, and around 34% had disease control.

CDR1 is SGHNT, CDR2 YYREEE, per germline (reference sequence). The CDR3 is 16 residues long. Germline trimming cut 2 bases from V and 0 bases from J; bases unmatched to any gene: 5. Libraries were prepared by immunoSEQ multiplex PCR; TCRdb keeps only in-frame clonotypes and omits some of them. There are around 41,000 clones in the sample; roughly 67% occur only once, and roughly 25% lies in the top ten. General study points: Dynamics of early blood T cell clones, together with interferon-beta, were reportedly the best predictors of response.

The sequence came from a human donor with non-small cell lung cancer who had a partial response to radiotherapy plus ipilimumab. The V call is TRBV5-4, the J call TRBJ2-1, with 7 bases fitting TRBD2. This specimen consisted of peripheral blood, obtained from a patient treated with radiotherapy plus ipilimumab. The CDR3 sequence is CASSFGGGTSYNEQFF. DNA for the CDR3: TGTGCCAGCAGCTTTGGCGGGGGAACCTCCTACAATGAGCAGTTCTTC.